The clone carrying this T cell receptor beta chain was picked up many times. Germline CDR1 is ENHRY and CDR2 is SYGVKD. The ends lost 11 bases at V and 3 bases at J; junction bases unmatched: 9. CDR3 length: 14 residues. The data belong to a study of glioma-infiltrating T cells. Amplification of TCR alpha and beta CDR3 regions from RNA used iRepertoire nested multiplex PCR. Via MiXCR, TCRdb re-called the multiplex PCR reads, giving one row per CDR3 protein. The sample carries about 190,000 distinct CDR3 sequences, about 32% recorded once. This clonotype was sampled from a human donor with low-grade glioma or glioblastoma, undergoing nonglioma brain surgery, or in good health (not recorded which). Sample: glioma tissue, nonneoplastic brain tissue, or PBMCs (not recorded which). The chain couples TRBV10-3 to TRBJ2-1, with 8 bases identical to TRBD2. The CDR3 region is CASLAGLNYNEQFF. The CDR3 nucleotides are TGTGCCTCTCTAGCGGGTCTGAACTACAATGAGCAGTTCTTC.